The present T cell receptor (beta chain) was sequenced within a study of CXCR3-negative and CXCR3-positive naive CD8 T cells. Every subset of CD8+ T cells was sorted in triplicate at approximately 300,000 cells each. UMI-labeled 5' RACE yielded the TRB cDNA libraries. TCRdb re-called the 5' RACE reads, yielding one record per CDR3 amino acid sequence without DNA. The sample includes approximately 53,000 distinct CDR3 sequences. The receptor was isolated from a human donor in good health. Some clones in this sample may be carry-over from other donors' samples. The sequencing input was memory CD8+ T cells from blood.

This chain's CDR3 is CASSPLPGDEQYF. This chain joins TRBV5-1 and TRBJ2-7; TCRdb lists TRBD1, though no DNA is available to test this call. Germline V gives CDR1 SGHRS, CDR2 YFSETQ. CDR3 length: 13 residues.